This T cell receptor beta chain comes out of a study of T cells in Graves' hyperthyroidism and ophthalmopathy. This clonotype was seen at least ten times. What it binds is unknown. Amplification of TCR beta CDR3 regions was performed using RNA transcripts as template. The HTBI set primed first-round TCR CDR3 RT-PCR. TCRdb reanalysed the multiplex PCR reads using MiXCR and keeps one entry per CDR3 protein. The sample carries a few hundred thousand distinct CDR3 sequences, 40% to 55% recorded once. The CDR3 consists of 15 residues. V trimming: 0 bases; J trimming: 8 bases; junction bases outside the gene matches: 5. Germline V gives CDR1 SGHTS, CDR2 YDEGEE. Overall study results and limits: Model-based prediction identified ophthalmopathy a median approximately 6 months prior to its onset. Stable hyperthyroidism was separated from ophthalmopathy by a model based on 13 V-J features.

Any patient presenting with uncontrolled infection, other autoimmune disease, pregnancy or lactation was left out. This rearrangement joins TRBV5-8 to TRBJ1-6, with 7 bases fitting TRBD1. The clonotype was recovered from an adult woman with Graves' disease, either hyperthyroidism or ophthalmopathy (not recorded which). Source material: peripheral blood or thyroid tissue (not recorded which). The CDR3 sequence: CASSLGRQGYSPLHF. The CDR3 region has the DNA TGTGCCAGCAGCTTGGGCCGACAGGGTTATTCACCCCTCCACTTT.